These 28 T cell receptor beta chains originate from one sample sequenced in a study of cytomegalovirus exposure and HLA in healthy donors. This table comes from immunoSEQ multiplex PCR, and its TCRdb copy is limited to in-frame clones, with some not included. The sample has some 170,000 clones, 86% seen once; the top ten hold about 2.3%. The sequencing input was PBMCs. These receptor sequences come from a woman aged 18-29 years in good health and CMV-seronegative.

The chain couples TRBV10-3 to TRBJ1-4, with D tentatively TRBD1 (6 bases). Germline V gives CDR1 ENHRY, CDR2 SYGVKD. The V and J ends lost 2 bases and 4 bases respectively, with 14 bases between them. The length of the CDR3 is 16 residues. CDR3 bases: TGTGCCATCAGTGAGGGGCTTGACAGGTTTAATGAAAAACTGTTTTTT. Protein sequence: CAISEGLDRFNEKLFF.

The genes are TRBV11-2 and TRBJ1-2; TRBD1 is a possible D gene (5 bases). CDR1 is SGHAT, CDR2 FQNNGV, per germline. The CDR3 has 13 amino acids. The V end lost 5 bases, the J end lost 8 bases, and 15 bases lay between the germline ends. The CDR3 loop is CASSPGGGRGYTF. The DNA of the CDR3 is TGTGCCAGCAGCCCGGGCGGGGGTCGCGGCTACACCTTC.

The chain links TRBV19 to TRBJ1-1; D unclear. The germline CDR1 and CDR2 sequences are LNHDA and SQIVND (reference sequence). V shed 5 bases and J shed 2 bases, with 12 bases lying between them. This CDR3 comprises 14 residues. CDR3 residues: CASSFVQLNTEAFF. The CDR3 nucleotides are TGTGCCAGTAGTTTCGTACAGTTAAACACTGAAGCTTTCTTT.

This chain joins TRBV10-3 and TRBJ2-7; 10 positions match TRBD2. This CDR3 is 14 amino acids long. The germline gives CDR1 ENHRY, CDR2 SYGVKD. J gave up 2 bases and V 7 bases, and 5 bases lay outside the gene matches. CDR3 nucleotide sequence: TGTGCCATCAAAGGTACTAGCGGGGCCTACGAGCAGTACTTC. Its translation: CAIKGTSGAYEQYF.

The chain is built from TRBV5-1 and TRBJ2-2, with D possibly matching TRBD1 (7 bases). The germline V and J ends were trimmed by 4 bases and 6 bases, with 16 bases remaining between them. The germline V gene has CDR1 SGHRS and CDR2 YFSETQ. This CDR3 is built from 15 residues. For the CDR3, the DNA is TGCGCCAGCAGCCCCCAGGGGGGAGGCGCCGGGGAGCTGTTTTTT. Translating it yields CASSPQGGGAGELFF.

This rearrangement joins TRBV2 to TRBJ1-2; TRBD1 is a possible D gene (6 bases). From germline, CDR1 is SNHLY and CDR2 FYNNEI. The CDR3 length is 14 residues. The V gene lost 8 bases and the J gene lost 4 bases, with 17 bases spanning the gap. The CDR3 sequence is CASGDNTGTYGYTF. CDR3 nucleotides: TGTGCCAGCGGGGACAATACGGGGACCTATGGCTACACCTTC.

The CDR3 protein is CASSFNNEQFF. Here the CDR3 DNA reads TGTGCCAGCAGCTTTAACAATGAGCAGTTCTTC. V and J are TRBV5-6 and TRBJ2-1; D gene unclear. Trimming pared 2 bases from V and 5 bases from J, leaving 2 bases between. Germline CDR1 and CDR2: SGHDT and YYEEEE. The CDR3 is 11 amino acids.

The rearrangement joins TRBV7-9 to TRBJ1-2, with 9 nucleotides matching TRBD1. The CDR3 covers 14 residues. V lost 6 bases to trimming and J lost 7 bases; unmatched junction nucleotides: 9. In germline, CDR1 is SEHNR, CDR2 FQNEAQ (reference sequence). CDR3 amino acids: CASSQGQGGVGYTF. DNA of the CDR3: TGTGCCAGCAGTCAGGGACAGGGAGGGGTTGGCTACACCTTC.

The V gene is TRBV6-5, the J gene TRBJ2-7; possibly TRBD1 for D (6 bases). Trimming removed 5 bases from V and 6 bases from J, with 14 bases in between. This CDR3 is 13 amino acids long. Looked up from germline, CDR1 is MNHEY and CDR2 is SVGAGI. The CDR3 DNA is TGTGCCAGCAGTGTCGGGACATATGCCGAGCAGTACTTC. Its translation: CASSVGTYAEQYF.

The rearrangement joins TRBV7-2 to TRBJ1-4; weak D call: TRBD1 (6 bases). Trimming took 4 bases from V and 5 from J, leaving 14 bases between them. This CDR3 has 15 residues. Germline V gives CDR1 SGHTA, CDR2 FQGNSA. The CDR3 coding sequence is TGTGCCAGCAGCTCTCTACAGGGAAGGAATGAAAAACTGTTTTTT. It specifies CASSSLQGRNEKLFF. Full variable domain (rest looked up from reference TRBV7-2 and TRBJ1-4): GAGVSQSPSNKVTEKGKDVELRCDPISGHTALYWYRQSLGQGLEFLIYFQGNSAPDKSGLPSDRFSAERTGGSVSTLTIQRTQQEDSAVYLCASSSLQGRNEKLFFGSGTQLSVL.

The chain combines TRBV7-6 with TRBJ1-5, with a tentative D call TRBD1 (5 bases). CDR1 and CDR2 (germline): SGHVS, FNYEAQ. Trimming took off 0 bases at V and 6 bases at J, with 18 bases between the two ends. The length of the CDR3 is 17 residues. The CDR3 loop is CASSLAAGGRESQPQHF. The CDR3 DNA sequence: TGTGCCAGCAGCTTAGCAGCGGGGGGGAGGGAGTCTCAGCCCCAGCATTTT. The complete variable domain, with remaining parts taken from reference TRBV7-6 and TRBJ1-5, reads GAGVSQSPRYKVTKRGQDVALRCDPISGHVSLYWYRQALGQGPEFLTYFNYEAQQDKSGLPNDRFSAERPEGSISTLTIQRTEQRDSAMYRCASSLAAGGRESQPQHFGDGTRLSIL.

The count of this clone is one. This sequence joins TRBV19 and TRBJ1-4; possible D gene TRBD1, 5 bases. The ends were cut back, 3 bases at V and 4 bases at J, with 9 bases in the middle. Germline lookup yields CDR1 LNHDA and CDR2 SQIVND (reference sequence). This CDR3 comprises 14 residues. The CDR3 nucleotides read TGTGCCAGTAGTATGGGGGGGTTTAATGAAAAACTGTTTTTT. Translating it yields CASSMGGFNEKLFF.

The chain links TRBV7-6 to TRBJ1-4; the D gene is possibly TRBD1 (5 bases). Germline CDR1 reads SGHVS; CDR2 reads FNYEAQ. The CDR3 is 17 residues long. The ends were cut back, 7 bases at V and 0 bases at J, with 18 bases in the middle. The CDR3 protein is CASTLGGVAATNEKLFF. The CDR3 DNA reads TGTGCCAGCACCCTTGGAGGGGTAGCCGCAACTAATGAAAAACTGTTTTTT.

The rearrangement links TRBV11-3 to TRBJ1-1; TRBD1 matches at 8 bases. Per germline, CDR1 SGHNT and CDR2 YENEEA. This CDR3 has 17 amino acids. V trimming: 5 bases; J trimming: 7 bases; junction bases outside the gene matches: 18. The CDR3 DNA sequence: TGTGCCAGCAGCCAGGAGCGATGGGGACAGGAATCGGGTGAAGCTTTCTTT. Its translation is CASSQERWGQESGEAFF.

This sequence joins TRBV2 and TRBJ1-1, with D possibly being TRBD1 (6 bases). Germline CDR1 SNHLY, CDR2 FYNNEI. This CDR3 has 13 residues. The ends were cut back, 4 bases at V and 8 bases at J, with 14 bases in the middle. CDR3 sequence: CASSVAGAVEAFF. The CDR3 bases are TGTGCCAGCAGTGTGGCAGGGGCGGTGGAAGCTTTCTTT.

The V call is TRBV5-5, the J call TRBJ2-7, with TRBD1 identical over 7 bases. J was trimmed by 2 bases and V by 4 bases; bases with no gene match: 6. Germline loops: CDR1 SGHKS, CDR2 YYEKEE (reference sequence). The CDR3 consists of 14 residues. CDR3 nucleotide sequence: TGTGCCAGCAGCCCGGGGACAGAGGCCTACGAGCAGTACTTC. Its protein is CASSPGTEAYEQYF.

The chain combines TRBV21-1 with TRBJ2-7; the D call of TRBD1 is as the table states it, not checked on the DNA. TRBV21-1 counts as a pseudogene. The CDR3 is 19 amino acids. CDR3 residues: CASSRYRGQLGGPIYEQYF. The DNA for the CDR3 is TGTGCCAGCAGCAGATACAGGGGGCAGCTTGGAGGCCCCATTTACGAGCAGTACTTC.

The chain joins TRBV18 to TRBJ2-7; D possibly corresponds to TRBD2 (6 bases). Germline V gene lookup returns CDR1 KGHSH and CDR2 LQKENI. The V gene lost 2 bases and the J gene lost 2 bases, with 25 bases spanning the gap. The CDR3 spans 19 residues. In DNA, the CDR3 is TGTGCCAGCTCACCAGCCATGACTAGTGCGAGCGTAACCCCCTACGAGCAGTACTTC. Its protein product is CASSPAMTSASVTPYEQYF.

The genes are TRBV4-1 and TRBJ2-5; D unclear. The V and J ends lost 0 bases and 0 bases respectively, with 11 bases between them. CDR1 is MGHRA, CDR2 YSYEKL, per germline. The CDR3 extends over 16 amino acids. The CDR3 nucleotides are TGCGCCAGCAGCCAAGATGAGGTCCGGAACCAAGAGACCCAGTACTTC. It codes for CASSQDEVRNQETQYF.

V and J are TRBV15 and TRBJ2-7, with TRBD2 as a possible D gene (5 bases). V lost 5 bases and J 2 bases, leaving 13 bases between the germline ends. The CDR3 is 14 residues long. CDR1 and CDR2 from the germline V gene are LNHNV and YYDKDF (reference sequence). DNA for the CDR3: TGTGCCACCAGCGCGGGTATTACGCCCTACGAGCAGTACTTC. This codes for CATSAGITPYEQYF.

This clone showed up just a few times. The chain joins TRBV4-1 to TRBJ2-7, with D perhaps TRBD1 (6 bases). This CDR3 is 15 amino acids long. V lost 4 bases to trimming and J lost 1 base, with 14 bases between them. Germline V gene sequence: CDR1 MGHRA, CDR2 YSYEKL. CDR3 sequence: CASSREDRGSYEQYF. CDR3 DNA sequence: TGCGCCAGCAGCCGAGAAGATAGGGGGTCCTACGAGCAGTACTTC.

This clone was seen only a few times. V gene TRBV30 combines with J gene TRBJ1-5, with 7 bases aligning to TRBD1. The V gene end was trimmed by 1 base and the J gene end by 1 base; junction bases not matched to a gene: 4. Germline-derived CDR1 and CDR2 are GTSNPN and SVGIG (reference sequence). This CDR3 is 15 amino acids long. The chain's CDR3 is CAWSGQGSSNQPQHF. In DNA, the CDR3 is TGTGCCTGGAGTGGACAGGGCAGCAGCAATCAGCCCCAGCATTTT. Based on the CDR3 plus reference TRBV30 and TRBJ1-5, the full variable domain is SQTIHQWPATLVQPVGSPLSLECTVEGTSNPNLYWYRQAAGRGLQLLFYSVGIGQISSEVPQNLSASRPQDRQFILSSKKLLLSDSGFYLCAWSGQGSSNQPQHFGDGTRLSIL.

A few counts support this clone. This chain links TRBV6-5 with TRBJ2-7; D might be TRBD1 (5 bases). Germline CDR1 is MNHEY and CDR2 is SVGAGI. The CDR3 consists of 13 residues. Trimming took 6 bases from V and 3 from J, leaving 12 bases between them. The CDR3 sequence: CASSPGAYYEQYF. The DNA of the CDR3 is TGTGCCAGCAGCCCTGGGGCCTACTACGAGCAGTACTTC.

The chain has TRBV5-1 and TRBJ1-1; 8 nucleotides line up with TRBD1. The germline V gene has CDR1 SGHRS and CDR2 YFSETQ. There are 16 residues in the CDR3. V shed 5 bases, J shed 0 bases, and the junction held 9 bases outside the gene matches. As DNA, the CDR3 is TGCGCCAGCAGTAGGACAGGGCCCTTTATGAACACTGAAGCTTTCTTT. Protein: CASSRTGPFMNTEAFF. The variable domain in full, with the rest retrieved from reference TRBV5-1 and TRBJ1-1, is KAGVTQTPRYLIKTRGQQVTLSCSPISGHRSVSWYQQTPGQGLQFLFEYFSETQRNKGNFPGRFSGRQFSNSRSEMNVSTLELGDSALYLCASSRTGPFMNTEAFFGQGTRLTVV.

The chain joins TRBV4-3 to TRBJ1-5, with D perhaps matching TRBD1 (6 bases). The CDR3 totals 15 residues. Germline V gene lookup returns CDR1 LGHNA and CDR2 YSLEER. V shed 0 bases and J shed 5 bases, with 11 bases lying between them. The DNA for the CDR3 is TGCGCCAGCAGCCAAGACGACAGGCCTTATCAGCCCCAGCATTTT. Translation: CASSQDDRPYQPQHF.

V usage is TRBV9 and J usage is TRBJ2-3, with TRBD2 matching 12 bases. The CDR3 has 15 residues. Germline V gene data show CDR1 as SGDLS and CDR2 as YYNGEE. J was trimmed by 6 bases and V by 3 bases; bases with no gene match: 5. The CDR3: CASSALGTSGDTQYF. In DNA, the CDR3 is TGTGCCAGCAGCGCCCTGGGGACTAGCGGGGATACGCAGTATTTT.

V is TRBV7-9 and J is TRBJ1-1; D is possibly TRBD1 (5 bases). This CDR3 has 15 amino acids. Germline loops: CDR1 SEHNR, CDR2 FQNEAQ (reference sequence). V gave up 2 bases and J gave up 1 base, with 11 bases separating them. This chain's CDR3 is CASSLSLQGNTEAFF. CDR3 bases: TGTGCCAGCAGCTTATCTCTCCAGGGGAACACTGAAGCTTTCTTT.

The chain combines TRBV19 with TRBJ1-1, with a possible D match to TRBD1 (5 bases). CDR1 is LNHDA and CDR2 is SQIVND in the germline V gene (reference sequence). V was trimmed by 3 bases and J by 0 bases, leaving 8 bases between them. The CDR3 sequence is 14 residues long. CDR3 residues: CASSMGRMNTEAFF. The CDR3, as DNA: TGTGCCAGTAGTATGGGGCGAATGAACACTGAAGCTTTCTTT.